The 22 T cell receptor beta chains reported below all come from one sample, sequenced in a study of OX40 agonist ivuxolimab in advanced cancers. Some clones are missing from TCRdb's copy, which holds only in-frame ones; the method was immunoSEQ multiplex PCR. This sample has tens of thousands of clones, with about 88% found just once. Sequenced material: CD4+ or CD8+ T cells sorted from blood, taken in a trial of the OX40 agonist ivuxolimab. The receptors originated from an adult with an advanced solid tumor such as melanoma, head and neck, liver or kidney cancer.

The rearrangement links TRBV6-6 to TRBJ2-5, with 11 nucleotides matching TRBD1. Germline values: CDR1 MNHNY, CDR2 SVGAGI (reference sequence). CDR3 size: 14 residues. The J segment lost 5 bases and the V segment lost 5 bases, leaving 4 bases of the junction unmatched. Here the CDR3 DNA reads TGTGCCAGCAGTCAGGGACAGGGGGTGGAGACCCAGTACTTC. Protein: CASSQGQGVETQYF.

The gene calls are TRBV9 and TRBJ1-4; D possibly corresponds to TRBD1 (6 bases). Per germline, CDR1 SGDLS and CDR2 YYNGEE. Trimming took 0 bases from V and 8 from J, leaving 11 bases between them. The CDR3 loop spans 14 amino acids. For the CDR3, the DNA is TGTGCCAGCAGCGTAGAGGGGGAGTGGGAAAAACTGTTTTTT. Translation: CASSVEGEWEKLFF. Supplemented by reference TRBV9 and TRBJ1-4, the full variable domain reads DSGVTQTPKHLITATGQRVTLRCSPRSGDLSVYWYQQSLDQGLQFLIQYYNGEERAKGNILERFSAQQFPDLHSELNLSSLELGDSALYFCASSVEGEWEKLFFGSGTQLSVL.

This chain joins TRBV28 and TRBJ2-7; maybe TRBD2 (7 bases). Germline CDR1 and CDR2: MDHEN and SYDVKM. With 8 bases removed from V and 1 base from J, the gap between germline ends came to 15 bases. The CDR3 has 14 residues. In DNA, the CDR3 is TGTGCCAGCTGGTCCGGGGGGCCTTCCTACGAGCAGTACTTC. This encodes CASWSGGPSYEQYF.

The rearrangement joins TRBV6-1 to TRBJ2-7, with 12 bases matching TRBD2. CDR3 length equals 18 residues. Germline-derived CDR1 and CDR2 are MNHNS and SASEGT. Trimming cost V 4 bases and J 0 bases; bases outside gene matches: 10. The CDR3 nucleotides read TGTGCCAGCAGTGTAACGACTAGCGGGAGTGTTACCTCCTACGAGCAGTACTTC. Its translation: CASSVTTSGSVTSYEQYF.

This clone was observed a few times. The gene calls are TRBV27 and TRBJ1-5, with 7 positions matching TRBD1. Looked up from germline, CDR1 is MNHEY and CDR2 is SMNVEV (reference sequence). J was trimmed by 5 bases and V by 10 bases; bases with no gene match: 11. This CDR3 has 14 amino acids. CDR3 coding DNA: TGTGCCACCAAAGAGGGAAGGGGGCATCAGCCCCAGCATTTT. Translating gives CATKEGRGHQPQHF.

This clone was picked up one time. The CDR3 loop reads CASSPAPARTYEQYF. For the CDR3, the DNA is TGTGCCAGCAGTCCCGCGCCGGCGAGAACCTACGAGCAGTACTTC. The rearrangement links TRBV28 to TRBJ2-7, with D unclear. The germline CDR1 and CDR2 sequences are MDHEN and SYDVKM. Between the trimmed V and J ends, which lost 5 bases and 2 bases, there was a span of 16 bases. The CDR3 loop spans 15 amino acids.

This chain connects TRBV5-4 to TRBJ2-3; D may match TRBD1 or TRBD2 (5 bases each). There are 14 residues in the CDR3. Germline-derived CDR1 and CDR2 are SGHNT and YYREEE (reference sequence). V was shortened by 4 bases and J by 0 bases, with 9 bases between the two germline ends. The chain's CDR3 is CASSLRGSTDTQYF. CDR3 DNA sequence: TGTGCCAGCAGCCTCCGGGGCAGCACAGATACGCAGTATTTT.

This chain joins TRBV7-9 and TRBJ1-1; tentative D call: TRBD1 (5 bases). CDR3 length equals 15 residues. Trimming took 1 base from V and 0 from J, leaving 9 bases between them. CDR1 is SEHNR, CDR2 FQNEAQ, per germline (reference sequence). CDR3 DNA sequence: TGTGCCAGCAGCTTAGGACAGTTTTTGAACACTGAAGCTTTCTTT. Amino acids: CASSLGQFLNTEAFF.

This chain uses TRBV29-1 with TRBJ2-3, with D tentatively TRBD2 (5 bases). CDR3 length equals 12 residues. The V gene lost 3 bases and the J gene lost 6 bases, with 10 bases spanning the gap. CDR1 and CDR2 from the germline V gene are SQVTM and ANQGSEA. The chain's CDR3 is CSVEGSSDTQYF. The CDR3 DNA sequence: TGCAGCGTTGAGGGGAGTAGCGATACGCAGTATTTT.

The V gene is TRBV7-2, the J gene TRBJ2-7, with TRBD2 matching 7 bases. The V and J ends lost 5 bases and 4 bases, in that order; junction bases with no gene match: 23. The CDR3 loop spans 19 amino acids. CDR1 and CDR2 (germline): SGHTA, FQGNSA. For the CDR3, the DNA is TGTGCCAGCAGCGCTGGTGTTTTTCGGGTGCTAACGGGGGGATACGAGCAGTACTTC. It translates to CASSAGVFRVLTGGYEQYF.

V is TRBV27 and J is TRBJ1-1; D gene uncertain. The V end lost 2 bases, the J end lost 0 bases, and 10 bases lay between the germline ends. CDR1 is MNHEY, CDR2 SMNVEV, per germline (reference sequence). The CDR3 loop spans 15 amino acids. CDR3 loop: CASSLRAGMNTEAFF. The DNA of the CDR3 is TGTGCCAGCAGTTTAAGAGCGGGAATGAACACTGAAGCTTTCTTT.

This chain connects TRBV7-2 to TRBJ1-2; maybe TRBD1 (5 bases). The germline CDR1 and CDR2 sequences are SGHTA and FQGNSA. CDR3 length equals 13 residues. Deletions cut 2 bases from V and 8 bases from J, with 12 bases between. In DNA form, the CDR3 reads TGTGCCAGCAGCTTAAACTCCGGGGGAGGCTACACCTTC. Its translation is CASSLNSGGGYTF.

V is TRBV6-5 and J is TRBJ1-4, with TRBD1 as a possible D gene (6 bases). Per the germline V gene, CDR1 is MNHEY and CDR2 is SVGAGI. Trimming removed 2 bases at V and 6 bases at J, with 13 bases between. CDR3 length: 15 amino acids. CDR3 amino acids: CASSYTSGEYEKLFF. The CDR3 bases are TGTGCCAGCAGTTACACGTCAGGGGAGTATGAAAAACTGTTTTTT.

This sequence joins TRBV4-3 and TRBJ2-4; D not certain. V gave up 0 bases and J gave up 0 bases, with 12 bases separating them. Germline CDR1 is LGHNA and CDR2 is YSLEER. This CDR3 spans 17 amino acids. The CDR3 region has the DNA TGCGCCAGCAGCCAAGATAGAAGTCACCCAGCCAAAAACATTCAGTACTTC. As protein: CASSQDRSHPAKNIQYF.

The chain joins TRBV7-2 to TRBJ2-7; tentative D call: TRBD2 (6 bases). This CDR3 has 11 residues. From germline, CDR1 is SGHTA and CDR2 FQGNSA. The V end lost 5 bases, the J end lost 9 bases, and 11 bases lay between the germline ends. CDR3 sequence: CASSQRGWQYF. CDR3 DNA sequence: TGTGCCAGCAGCCAACGGGGGTGGCAGTACTTC.

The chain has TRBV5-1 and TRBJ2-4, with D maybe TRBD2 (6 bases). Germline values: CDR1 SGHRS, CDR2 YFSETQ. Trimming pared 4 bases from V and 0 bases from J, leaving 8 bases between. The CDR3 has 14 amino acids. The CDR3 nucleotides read TGCGCCAGCAGCGGCGGGACAGCCAAAAACATTCAGTACTTC. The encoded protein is CASSGGTAKNIQYF.

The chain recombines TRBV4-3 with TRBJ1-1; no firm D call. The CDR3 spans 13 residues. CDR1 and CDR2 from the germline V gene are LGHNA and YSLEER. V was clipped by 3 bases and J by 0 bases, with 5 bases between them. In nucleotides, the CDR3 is TGCGCCAGCAGCCAGAGGATGAACACTGAAGCTTTCTTT. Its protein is CASSQRMNTEAFF.

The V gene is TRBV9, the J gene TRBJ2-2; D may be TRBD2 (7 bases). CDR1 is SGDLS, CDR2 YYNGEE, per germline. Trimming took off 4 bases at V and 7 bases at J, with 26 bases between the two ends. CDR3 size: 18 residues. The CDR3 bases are TGTGCCAGCAGCCCACCCTTGGGGGGCGGGAGAGGGAGCGGGGAGCTGTTTTTT. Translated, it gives CASSPPLGGGRGSGELFF.

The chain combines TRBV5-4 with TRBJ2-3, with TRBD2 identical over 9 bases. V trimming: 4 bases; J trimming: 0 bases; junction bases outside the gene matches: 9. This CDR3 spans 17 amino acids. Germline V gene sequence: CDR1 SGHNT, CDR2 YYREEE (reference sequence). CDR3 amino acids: CASSLGLATTSTDTQYF. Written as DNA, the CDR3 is TGTGCCAGCAGCCTCGGACTAGCGACTACTAGCACAGATACGCAGTATTTT.

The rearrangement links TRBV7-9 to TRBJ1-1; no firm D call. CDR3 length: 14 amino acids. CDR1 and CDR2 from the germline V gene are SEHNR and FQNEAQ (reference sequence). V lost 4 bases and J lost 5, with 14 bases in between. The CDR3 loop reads CASSWTLSLTEAFF. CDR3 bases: TGTGCCAGCAGCTGGACTCTCTCTTTGACTGAAGCTTTCTTT.

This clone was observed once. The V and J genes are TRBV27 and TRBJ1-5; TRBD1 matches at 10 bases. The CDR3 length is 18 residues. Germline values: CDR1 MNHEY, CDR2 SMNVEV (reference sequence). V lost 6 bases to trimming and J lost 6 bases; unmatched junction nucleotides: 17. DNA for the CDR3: TGTGCCAGCAGATCCGGGACAGGGGCCTTAGGGTCGGCTCAGCCCCAGCATTTT. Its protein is CASRSGTGALGSAQPQHF.

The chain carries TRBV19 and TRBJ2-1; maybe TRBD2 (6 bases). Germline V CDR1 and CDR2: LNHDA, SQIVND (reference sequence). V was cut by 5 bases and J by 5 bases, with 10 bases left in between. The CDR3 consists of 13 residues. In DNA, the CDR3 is TGTGCCAGTAGTGTGGGACTGAACAATGAGCAGTTCTTC. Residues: CASSVGLNNEQFF.